The clone carrying this T cell receptor beta chain was seen once. Its antigen is currently unknown. Per the germline V gene, CDR1 is SEHNR and CDR2 is FQNEAQ (reference sequence). This CDR3 region has 19 residues. The V segment lost 2 bases and the J segment 6 bases; nucleotides outside the gene matches: 16. This specimen comes from a study of blood T cells in healthy people across ages. Looking at the study overall: The template switching approach captured approximately one barcoded beta molecule for every two T cells. General study results and limits: Investigators viewed diversity estimates from one million T cells as underestimates, the study reported. Possibly, changes in expanded clonotypes were confounded because donor CMV status was unknown.

The second PCR ran about 7 to 12 cycles with a sample-barcoded 5' primer and J-beta primers. Each cDNA molecule carried a tag from a template-switch adaptor that contained 12 random nucleotides. TCRdb ran MiXCR on the 5' RACE reads and lists one entry per CDR3 protein. The sample contains over a million distinct CDR3 sequences, roughly 60% of which appear only once. V is TRBV7-9 and J is TRBJ2-1, with TRBD2 matching 10 bases. The sequencing sample was made of blood. The origin of this receptor is a man between 18 and 29 years old in good health. The CDR3 DNA is TGTGCCAGCAGCTTACTTGGCCCTAGCGGGGGACGGTCGCTCAATGAGCAGTTCTTC. Translation gives CASSLLGPSGGRSLNEQFF.